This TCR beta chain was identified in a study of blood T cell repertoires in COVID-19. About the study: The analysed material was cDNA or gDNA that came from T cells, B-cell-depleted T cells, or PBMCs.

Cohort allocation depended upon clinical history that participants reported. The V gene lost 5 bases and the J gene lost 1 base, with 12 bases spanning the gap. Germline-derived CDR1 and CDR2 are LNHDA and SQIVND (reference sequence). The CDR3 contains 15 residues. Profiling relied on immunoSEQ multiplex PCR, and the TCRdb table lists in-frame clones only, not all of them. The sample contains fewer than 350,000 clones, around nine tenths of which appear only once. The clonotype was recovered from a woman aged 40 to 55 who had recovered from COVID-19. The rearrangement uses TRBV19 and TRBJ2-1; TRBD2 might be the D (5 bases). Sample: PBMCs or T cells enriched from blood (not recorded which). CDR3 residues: CASSRRGRSYNEQFF. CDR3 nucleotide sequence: TGTGCCAGTAGTCGCCGGGGTCGGTCCTACAATGAGCAGTTCTTC.